The entry below gives a single T cell receptor (beta chain) sequence along with its context. Assay: immunoSEQ multiplex PCR; the TCRdb copy retains only in-frame clones and omits some. The sample has 65,000 or so clones, about 92% seen once; the top ten hold 2% to 2.5%. This specimen belongs to a study of T cell changes during pregnancy in multiple sclerosis. The ends were cut back, 3 bases at V and 0 bases at J, with 11 bases in the middle. This CDR3 has 14 residues. Per germline, CDR1 GTSNPN and CDR2 SVGIG (reference sequence). This clonotype originated in a female donor in good health, enrolled as a control in a pregnancy study. The specimen comprised peripheral blood, sampled in the second trimester of pregnancy. The V and J genes are TRBV30 and TRBJ1-1; D perhaps matches TRBD1 (5 bases). CDR3 in amino acids: CAWSPGTLNTEAFF. The CDR3 DNA sequence: TGTGCCTGGAGCCCGGGGACTCTGAACACTGAAGCTTTCTTT.